This TCR beta chain came from a study of T cells in Graves' hyperthyroidism and ophthalmopathy. Study-level results: Blood also carried most thyroid clonotypes expanded above 0.001.

Used for diagnoses were clinical symptoms, serum thyroxine and TRAb, thyroid ultrasound and orbital computed tomography. The CDR3 is 15 residues long. V lost 1 base and J lost 4; bases outside the gene matches: 3. Germline V gene lookup returns CDR1 SGHVS and CDR2 FQNEAQ. This clonotype was recorded many times. Its cognate antigen is unknown. The TCR beta CDR3 regions underwent amplification using RNA transcripts as the source. The HTBI primer set drove a first-round RT-PCR of the TCR CDR3. MiXCR was run by TCRdb on the multiplex PCR reads, yielding one entry per CDR3 protein. The profile shows about 570,000 distinct CDR3 sequences, 46% of them singletons.

The sample was peripheral blood or thyroid tissue (not recorded which). The TCR sequence derives from an adult woman with Graves' disease, either hyperthyroidism or ophthalmopathy (not recorded which). The chain joins TRBV7-8 to TRBJ1-1; 10 bases align to TRBD1. The CDR3 loop reads CASSLGGQGFTEAFF. CDR3 coding DNA: TGTGCCAGCAGCTTAGGGGGACAGGGGTTCACTGAAGCTTTCTTT.